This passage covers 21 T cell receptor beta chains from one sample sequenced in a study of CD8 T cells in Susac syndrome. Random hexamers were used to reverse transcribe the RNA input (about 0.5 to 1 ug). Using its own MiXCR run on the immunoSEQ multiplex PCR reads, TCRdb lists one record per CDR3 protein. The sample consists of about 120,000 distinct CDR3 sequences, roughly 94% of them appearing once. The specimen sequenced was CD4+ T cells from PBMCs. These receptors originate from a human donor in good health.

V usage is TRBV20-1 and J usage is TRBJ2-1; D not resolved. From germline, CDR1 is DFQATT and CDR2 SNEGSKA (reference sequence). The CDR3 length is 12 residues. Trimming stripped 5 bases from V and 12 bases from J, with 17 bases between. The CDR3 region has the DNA TGCAGTGCTCCCGACCAGTCCCCGGTGCAGTTCTTC. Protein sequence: CSAPDQSPVQFF.

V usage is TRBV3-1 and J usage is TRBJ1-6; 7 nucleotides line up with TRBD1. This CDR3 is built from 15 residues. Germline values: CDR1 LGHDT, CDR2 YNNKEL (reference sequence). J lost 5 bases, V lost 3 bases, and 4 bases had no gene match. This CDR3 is CASSHSGTDNSPLHF. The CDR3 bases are TGTGCCAGCAGCCATTCCGGGACAGATAATTCACCCCTCCACTTT.

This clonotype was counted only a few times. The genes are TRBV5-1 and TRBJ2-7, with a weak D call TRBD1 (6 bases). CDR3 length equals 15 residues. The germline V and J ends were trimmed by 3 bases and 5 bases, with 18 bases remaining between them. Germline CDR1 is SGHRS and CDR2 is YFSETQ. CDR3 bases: TGCGCCAGCAGCTGGGGGCCGCCCCCGTCCCACGAGCAGTACTTC. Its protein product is CASSWGPPPSHEQYF.

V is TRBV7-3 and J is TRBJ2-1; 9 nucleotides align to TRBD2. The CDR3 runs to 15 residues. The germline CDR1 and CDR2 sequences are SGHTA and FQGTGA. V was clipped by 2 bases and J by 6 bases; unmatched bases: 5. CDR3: CASSLRLAVINEQFF. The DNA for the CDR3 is TGTGCCAGCAGCTTACGACTAGCGGTAATCAATGAGCAGTTCTTC.

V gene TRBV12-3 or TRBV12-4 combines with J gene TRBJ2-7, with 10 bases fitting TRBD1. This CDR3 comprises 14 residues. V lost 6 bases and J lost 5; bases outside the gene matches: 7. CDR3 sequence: CASRLGQGSNEQYF. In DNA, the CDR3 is TGTGCCAGCAGACTGGGACAGGGGAGCAACGAGCAGTACTTC.

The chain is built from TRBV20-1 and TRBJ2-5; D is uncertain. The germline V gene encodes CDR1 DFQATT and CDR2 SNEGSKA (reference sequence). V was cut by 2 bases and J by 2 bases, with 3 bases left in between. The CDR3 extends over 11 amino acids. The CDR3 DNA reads TGCAGTGCTAGAACGCAAGAGACCCAGTACTTC. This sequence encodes CSARTQETQYF.

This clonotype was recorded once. CDR3 amino acids: CASSQTELLEARGNTIYF. The CDR3 DNA is TGTGCCAGCAGCCAGACTGAGTTGCTAGAGGCGCGCGGAAACACCATATATTTT. The V gene is TRBV4-2, the J gene TRBJ1-3, with D hard to call. Between the trimmed V and J ends, which lost 3 bases and 4 bases, there was a span of 22 bases. The CDR3 length is 18 residues. The germline CDR1 and CDR2 sequences are LGHNA and YNFKEQ.

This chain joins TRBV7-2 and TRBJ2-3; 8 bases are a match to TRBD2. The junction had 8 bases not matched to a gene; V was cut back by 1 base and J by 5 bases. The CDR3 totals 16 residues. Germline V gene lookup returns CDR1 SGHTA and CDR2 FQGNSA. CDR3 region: CASSLGSGGGQDTQYF. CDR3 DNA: TGTGCCAGCAGCTTAGGCAGCGGGGGAGGGCAAGATACGCAGTATTTT.

The CDR3 DNA is TGTGCCAGCAGCCAAAGAGGGGGACAGGGATGGATCAATGAGCAGTTCTTC. Translated, it gives CASSQRGGQGWINEQFF. J is TRBJ2-1 and V is TRBV3-1; 9 bases map to TRBD1. Germline V gene data show CDR1 as LGHDT and CDR2 as YNNKEL (reference sequence). This CDR3 spans 17 amino acids. The J segment lost 6 bases and the V segment lost 2 bases, leaving 11 bases of the junction unmatched.

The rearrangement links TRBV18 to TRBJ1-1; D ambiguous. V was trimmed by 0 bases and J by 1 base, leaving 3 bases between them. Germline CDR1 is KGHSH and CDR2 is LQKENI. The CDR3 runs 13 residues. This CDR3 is CASSPPKNTEAFF. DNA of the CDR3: TGTGCCAGCTCACCACCGAAGAACACTGAAGCTTTCTTT.

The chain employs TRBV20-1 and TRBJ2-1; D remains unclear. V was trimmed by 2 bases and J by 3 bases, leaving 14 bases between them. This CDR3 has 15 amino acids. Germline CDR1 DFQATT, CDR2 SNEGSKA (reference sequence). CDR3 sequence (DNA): TGCAGTGCTAGACGGGCCGAGACCCACTACAATGAGCAGTTCTTC. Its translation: CSARRAETHYNEQFF.

CDR3 in DNA: TGTGCCAGCAGCTTAGAGGGGCTAGCGGGAGGCAATGAGCAGTTCTTC. As protein: CASSLEGLAGGNEQFF. The V gene is TRBV7-2, the J gene TRBJ2-1; 11 bases map to TRBD2. The CDR3 has 16 amino acids. V lost 1 base and J lost 6; bases outside the gene matches: 5. Germline CDR1 reads SGHTA; CDR2 reads FQGNSA. The full variable domain, in which reference TRBV7-2 and TRBJ2-1 provide the parts outside the CDR3, is GAGVSQSPSNKVTEKGKDVELRCDPISGHTALYWYRQSLGQGLEFLIYFQGNSAPDKSGLPSDRFSAERTGGSVSTLTIQRTQQEDSAVYLCASSLEGLAGGNEQFFGPGTRLTVL.

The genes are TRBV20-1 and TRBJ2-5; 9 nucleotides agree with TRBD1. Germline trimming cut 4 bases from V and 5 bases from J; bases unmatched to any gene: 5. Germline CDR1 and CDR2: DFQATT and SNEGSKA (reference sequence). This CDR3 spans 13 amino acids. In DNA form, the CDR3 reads TGCAGTGCTACACAGGGGGCAGGGGAGACCCAGTACTTC. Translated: CSATQGAGETQYF.

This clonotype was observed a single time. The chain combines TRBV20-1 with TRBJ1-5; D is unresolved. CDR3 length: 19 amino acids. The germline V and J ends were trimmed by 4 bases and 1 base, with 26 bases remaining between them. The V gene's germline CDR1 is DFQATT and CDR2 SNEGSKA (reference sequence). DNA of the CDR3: TGCAGTGCTACCCCAGCGGGTCTCGACCATTACTACAGCAATCAGCCCCAGCATTTT. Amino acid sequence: CSATPAGLDHYYSNQPQHF.

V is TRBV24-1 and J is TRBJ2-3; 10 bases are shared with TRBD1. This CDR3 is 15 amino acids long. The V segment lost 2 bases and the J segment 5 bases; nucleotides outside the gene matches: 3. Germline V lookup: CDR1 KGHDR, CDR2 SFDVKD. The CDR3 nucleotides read TGTGCCACCAGTGATTCGGGACAGGGGATAGATACGCAGTATTTT. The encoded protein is CATSDSGQGIDTQYF.

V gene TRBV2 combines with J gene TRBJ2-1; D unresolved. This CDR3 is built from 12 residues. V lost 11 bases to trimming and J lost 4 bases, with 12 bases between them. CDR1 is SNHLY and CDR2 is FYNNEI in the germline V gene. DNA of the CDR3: TGTGCCGCCGGAAGGACGTACAATGAGCAGTTCTTC. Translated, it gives CAAGRTYNEQFF.

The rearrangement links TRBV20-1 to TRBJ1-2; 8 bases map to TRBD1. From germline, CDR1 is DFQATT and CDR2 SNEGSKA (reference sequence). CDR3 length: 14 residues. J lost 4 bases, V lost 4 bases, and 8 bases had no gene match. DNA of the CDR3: TGCAGTGCTAAGGACCAGGGGGCTGGCTATGGCTACACCTTC. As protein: CSAKDQGAGYGYTF.

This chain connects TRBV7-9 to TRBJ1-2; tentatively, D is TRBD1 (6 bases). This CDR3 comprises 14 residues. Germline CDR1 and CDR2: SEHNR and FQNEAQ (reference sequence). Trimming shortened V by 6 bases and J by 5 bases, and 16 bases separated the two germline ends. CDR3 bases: TGTGCCAGCAGGGGGTCTACAGGGCAGTATGGCTACACCTTC. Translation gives CASRGSTGQYGYTF.

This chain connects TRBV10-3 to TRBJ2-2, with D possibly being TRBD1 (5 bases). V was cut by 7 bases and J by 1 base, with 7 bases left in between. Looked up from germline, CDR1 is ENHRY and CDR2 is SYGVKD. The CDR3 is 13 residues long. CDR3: CAIKGKNTGELFF. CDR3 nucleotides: TGTGCCATCAAGGGGAAGAACACCGGGGAGCTGTTTTTT.

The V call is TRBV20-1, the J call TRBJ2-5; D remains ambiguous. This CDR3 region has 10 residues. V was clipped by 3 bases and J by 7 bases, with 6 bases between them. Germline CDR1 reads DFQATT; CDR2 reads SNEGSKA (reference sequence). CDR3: CSASDGTQYF. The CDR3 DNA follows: TGCAGTGCTAGTGATGGGACCCAGTACTTC.

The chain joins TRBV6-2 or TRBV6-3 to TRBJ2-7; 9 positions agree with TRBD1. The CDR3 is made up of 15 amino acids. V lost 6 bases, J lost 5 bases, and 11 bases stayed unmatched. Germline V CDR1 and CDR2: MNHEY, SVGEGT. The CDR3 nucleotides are TGTGCCAGCAGGCCCCCCGGACAGGGGTTTAACGAGCAGTACTTC. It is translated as CASRPPGQGFNEQYF.